This paragraph covers one T cell receptor (beta chain) sequence. Its antigen is still unknown. No quality values exist for individual bases; no much larger clone is one base distant. This record comes from a study of identical twins (dated by TCRdb to 2016 to 2017). About the study as a whole: TCR alpha and beta repertoires from monozygotic twins, unrelated adults of various ages and cord blood were deep-sequenced to test whether fetal clonotypes persist. To rule out contamination, the twin experiments were replicated at different times with different library preparation protocols. Broader findings and caveats from the paper: Because the same donors could not be followed over many years, the conclusions depended on cross-sectional statistical analysis. Compared with coincidental sharing between unrelated individuals, out-of-frame TCR alpha sequences shared between twins had an excess of sequences with low generation probability. In monozygotic twins, out-of-frame TCR alpha sharing was systematically underestimated by recombination models, although the models agreed with sharing between unrelated individuals. In beta out-of-frame sequences, excess twin sharing was weaker, because having fewer shared sequences lowered the signal-to-noise ratio. Invariant T cells such as MAIT and iNKT could partly confound zero-insertion analyses, although diverse VJ usage argued against such confounding for most clonotypes. Fewer insertions were carried by abundant cord blood beta clonotypes; a weaker similar trend was observed in young adult naive repertoires, while no such trend was observed in memory repertoires.

Trimming takes 7 bases from V and 5 bases from J, and the germline ends sit 7 bases apart. From cysteine to phenylalanine, the CDR3 is 11 amino acids long. Of the read, only the CDR3 DNA is kept; its 33 bases are in frame from base 1. Only healthy Caucasian donors were included. Three unrelated non-twin adults were additionally sequenced: a male aged 18 to 30, a male aged 50 to 60 and a female aged 50 to 60. Miltenyi CD45RO+ enrichment and human naive T-cell isolation kits were used to isolate memory (CD45RO+) and naive T cells from PBMC. Library preparation was by 5' RACE. Sequenced on an Illumina HiSeq 2000. A universal primer binding site was introduced by template switching, and a unique molecular identifier was present in the final cDNA, enabling accurate counting of TCR cDNA molecules. Specific primers in the conserved constant-segment region were used to synthesize first-strand cDNA for the TCR alpha and beta chains. To control for contamination, each cDNA library was double barcoded with a SMART-Mk sample barcode plus Illumina barcodes. TruSeq adapter sequences, together with Illumina sample barcodes, were added in two successive PCR steps. The Illumina HiSeq platform was used with custom primers to sequence TCR alpha and beta cDNA libraries. In the paper's pipeline: Unique molecular identifiers were extracted from raw reads with MiGEC, and CDR3 positions were determined with MiXCR. For each individual, recombination models were inferred using an EM algorithm with the repgenHMM and IGoR tools. Shared clonotype analysis was performed with the tcR package in R, normalizing sharing by the product of cloneset sizes. To study raw recombination free of thymic and clonal selection effects, out-of-frame nonproductive sequences were analyzed. TCRdb handled the public reads itself, with Q25 trimming in fastp and clone calling in MiXCR, and kept productive beta chains. Identical CDR3 proteins give one entry, which carries the most common genes and DNA. TCRdb, not the original authors, processed these V and J calls. Across this sample there are a few hundred thousand distinct CDR3 sequences, with approximately 10% seen only once. In total, the top ten clones hold 7.5% to 9.5% of the sample.

The sample comprised naive T cells sorted from blood. Read against the paper, the sample's cell subset or site label means: cells isolated with a human naive T-cell isolation kit. Recombination connected TRBV12-3 or TRBV12-4 to TRBJ2-3; the D gene is unclear. The clonotype comes from a woman between 50 and 59 years old in good health. The DNA sequence reads TGTGCCAGCACCGGACGAGATACGCAGTATTTT. Its translation is CASTGRDTQYF.